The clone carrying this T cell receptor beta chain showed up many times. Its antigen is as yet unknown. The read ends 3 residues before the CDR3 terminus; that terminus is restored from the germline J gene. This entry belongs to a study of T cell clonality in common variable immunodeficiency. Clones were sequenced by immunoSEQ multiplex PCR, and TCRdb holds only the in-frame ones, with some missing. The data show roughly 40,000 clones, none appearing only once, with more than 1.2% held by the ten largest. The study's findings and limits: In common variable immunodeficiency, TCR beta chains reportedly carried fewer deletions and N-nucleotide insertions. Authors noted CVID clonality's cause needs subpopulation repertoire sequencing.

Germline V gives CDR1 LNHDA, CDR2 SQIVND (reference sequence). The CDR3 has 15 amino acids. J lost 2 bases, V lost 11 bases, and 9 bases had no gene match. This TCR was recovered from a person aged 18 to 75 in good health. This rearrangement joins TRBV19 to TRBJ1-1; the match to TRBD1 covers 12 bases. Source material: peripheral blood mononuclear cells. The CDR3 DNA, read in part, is TGTGCCGCTATGGGACAGGGGGCGCGAAACACTGAA. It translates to CAAMGQGARNTE. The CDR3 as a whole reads CAAMGQGARNTEAFF.